This T cell receptor (beta chain) was sequenced during a study of blood T cell repertoires in COVID-19. The overall study: Specimens from acute and convalescent COVID-19 originated in the United States, Italy and Spain. T cells, B-cell-depleted T cells, or PBMCs provided the cDNA or gDNA that served as material.

The trim removed 5 bases at V and 8 bases at J, leaving 11 bases unmatched. CDR3 length equals 15 residues. Germline loops: CDR1 SGHVS, CDR2 FNYEAQ. Seattle patients were enrolled while actively infected and followed longitudinally. Original handling: Estimated nucleated cell counts came from reference gene primer amplification. The method was immunoSEQ multiplex PCR; TCRdb's version includes in-frame clones alone and lacks a portion of them. The V and J calls and clone size come from that table; D and trimming were worked out from the DNA. The table records tens of thousands of clones, 90% of them present only once.

This TCR was recovered from a man aged 50 to 60 with COVID-19, enrolled during active disease. The chain has TRBV7-6 and TRBJ1-4; TRBD1 aligns across 7 bases. The sequencing input was peripheral blood. CDR3 sequence (DNA): TGTGCCAGCAGCGCGAACAGGGGACCGGGGGAAAAACTGTTTTTT. Translated: CASSANRGPGEKLFF.